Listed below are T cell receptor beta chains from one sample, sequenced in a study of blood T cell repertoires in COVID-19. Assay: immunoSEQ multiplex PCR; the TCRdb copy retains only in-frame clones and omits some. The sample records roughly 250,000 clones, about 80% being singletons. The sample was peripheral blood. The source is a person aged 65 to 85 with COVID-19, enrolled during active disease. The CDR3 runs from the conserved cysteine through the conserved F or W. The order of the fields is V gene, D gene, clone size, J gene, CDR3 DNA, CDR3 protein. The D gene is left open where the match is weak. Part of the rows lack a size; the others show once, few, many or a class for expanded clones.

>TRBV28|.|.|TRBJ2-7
TGTGCCAGCATCACCCCTGGCGGGACCTACGAGCAGTACTTC
CASITPGGTYEQYF
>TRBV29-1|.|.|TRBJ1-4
TGCAGCGTTTGGACTGAAACTAATGAAAAACTGTTTTTT
CSVWTETNEKLFF
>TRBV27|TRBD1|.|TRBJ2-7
TGTGCCAGCAGTCGGGGACAGGTGATCCACGAGCAGTACTTC
CASSRGQVIHEQYF
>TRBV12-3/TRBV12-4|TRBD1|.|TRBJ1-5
TGTGCCAGCAGTAGAACAGGGGCGGGGCCCCAGCATTTT
CASSRTGAGPQHF
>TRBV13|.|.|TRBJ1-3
TGTGCCAGCAGCTTATGGGCAGGGGCTGGAAACACCATATATTTT
CASSLWAGAGNTIYF
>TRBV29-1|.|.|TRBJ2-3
TGCAGCGTTGAAGTTCGAAACAGGGTGAAGTATTTT
CSVEVRNRVKYF
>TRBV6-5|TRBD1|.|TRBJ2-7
TGTGCCAGCGCCCTTGAGGACAGGGGCTACTACGAGCAGTACTTC
CASALEDRGYYEQYF
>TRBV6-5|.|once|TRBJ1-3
TGTGCCAGCAGTCGAGGTTCTGGAAACACCATATATTTT
CASSRGSGNTIYF
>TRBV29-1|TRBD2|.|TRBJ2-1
TGCAGCGCTGAAAGCGGGAGGAACTACAATGAGCAGTTCTTC
CSAESGRNYNEQFF
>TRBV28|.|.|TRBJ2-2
TGTGCCAGCAGTGAAACAGGTCCCGGGGAGCTGTTTTTT
CASSETGPGELFF
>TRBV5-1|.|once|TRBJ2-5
TGCGCCAGCAGCTTGGTGTCTAGCGCGCAAGAGACCCAGTACTTC
CASSLVSSAQETQYF
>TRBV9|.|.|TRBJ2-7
TGTGCCAGCAGCGCGAACCCGACAGGCTACGAGCAGTACTTC
CASSANPTGYEQYF
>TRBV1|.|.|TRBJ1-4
TGCACCAGCAGCCAAGAAAAACTGGACAGCACTTTTCCGCACTCTAATGAAAAACTGTTTTTT
CTSSQEKLDSTFPHSNEKLFF
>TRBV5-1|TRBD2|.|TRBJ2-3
TGCGCCAGCAGCTTGGTCCCCCAGGGGGGACTAGCGGCAAACCCTAGCACAGATACGCAGTATTTT
CASSLVPQGGLAANPSTDTQYF
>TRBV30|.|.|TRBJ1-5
TGTGCCTGGAGTCCCAGGGGTTTAAATCAGCCCCAGCATTTT
CAWSPRGLNQPQHF
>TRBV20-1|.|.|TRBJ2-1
TGCAGTGCTAGTCCTTCCTTGTACAGCTCCTACAATGAGCAGTTCTTC
CSASPSLYSSYNEQFF
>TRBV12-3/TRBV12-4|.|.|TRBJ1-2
TGTGCCAGCAGTTTAGAACAGAACTATGGCTACACCTTC
CASSLEQNYGYTF